This TCR beta chain is from a study of T-cell reconstitution after alpha-beta-depleted transplantation in children. With 3 bases clipped from V and 0 bases from J, the junction kept 4 bases outside the gene matches. CDR1 and CDR2 from the germline V gene are MGHRA and YSYEKL. The CDR3 is 15 residues long. During its preparation, the TCRbeta library received unique molecular identifiers. TCRdb called the PCR reads again in MiXCR, with one record for every CDR3 protein. The sample lists some 550,000 distinct CDR3 sequences, approximately 20% seen once, with approximately 3% in the top ten. This chain uses TRBV4-1 with TRBJ2-5; 7 bases line up with TRBD1. The TCR sequence derives from a human donor who donated a stem cell graft to a child with acute lymphoblastic leukemia. This specimen was PBMCs from the stem cell graft donor, taken from the stem cell graft. The CDR3 here is CASSQRGGHQETQYF. The DNA of the CDR3 is TGCGCCAGCAGCCAGCGAGGGGGCCACCAAGAGACCCAGTACTTC.